The 17 T cell receptor beta chains reported below all come from one sample, sequenced in a study of blood T cells in healthy people across ages. Together with a sample-barcoded 5' primer, a J-beta primer mix was included in a second PCR lasting about 7 to 11 cycles. A single record per CDR3 protein comes from TCRdb applying MiXCR to the 5' RACE reads. Seen here are roughly 2 million distinct CDR3 sequences, 49% observed once, and the top ten hold 2.1%. Material for sequencing was blood. Receptors originate from a woman between 40 and 50 years old in good health.

V usage is TRBV20-1 and J usage is TRBJ2-7, with D possibly called TRBD1 or TRBD2 (5 bases each). Between the trimmed V and J ends, which lost 6 bases and 2 bases, there was a span of 11 bases. CDR3 length: 12 residues. Germline loops: CDR1 DFQATT, CDR2 SNEGSKA (reference sequence). CDR3 amino acids: CSAVGVTYEQYF. The DNA of the CDR3 is TGCAGTGCGGTGGGGGTAACCTACGAGCAGTACTTC.

The chain combines TRBV6-5 with TRBJ2-5, with D tentatively TRBD2 (5 bases). CDR3 length equals 15 residues. The germline V gene encodes CDR1 MNHEY and CDR2 SVGAGI. Trimming took 8 bases from V and 2 from J, leaving 18 bases between them. The CDR3 loop is CASASGLRRQETQYF. Written as DNA, the CDR3 is TGTGCCAGCGCCTCTGGCCTAAGGAGGCAAGAGACCCAGTACTTC.

The chain carries TRBV6-5 and TRBJ2-6; D remains ambiguous. The V and J ends lost 11 bases and 6 bases respectively, with 17 bases between them. The CDR3 is made up of 14 amino acids. Germline CDR1 reads MNHEY; CDR2 reads SVGAGI. The CDR3 DNA is TGTGCCGTTGGCCGCAGGATTGCGGCCAACGTCCTGACTTTC. This gives the protein CAVGRRIAANVLTF.

The V and J genes are TRBV6-1 and TRBJ2-1; 14 bases line up with TRBD2. Losses at the gene ends were 6 bases for V and 5 bases for J; bases not matched to a gene: 3. The CDR3 runs to 15 residues. The germline V gene encodes CDR1 MNHNS and CDR2 SASEGT. The chain's CDR3 is CASRRTSGGNNEQFF. The CDR3 DNA follows: TGTGCCAGCAGGAGGACTAGCGGGGGGAACAATGAGCAGTTCTTC.

This clonotype was seen only once. Mismatch with germline at one junction end may stem from a read error. CDR3 protein: CATSDATGVIDGHTF. The CDR3 region has the DNA TGTGCCACCAGTGATGCGACAGGGGTTATCGATGGCCACACCTTC. This sequence joins TRBV24-1 and TRBJ1-2; TRBD1 matches 8 bases. Germline V lookup: CDR1 KGHDR, CDR2 SFDVKD. The CDR3 totals 15 residues.

This chain links TRBV13 with TRBJ1-5; no definite D call. Germline V lookup: CDR1 PRHDT, CDR2 FYEKMQ (reference sequence). This CDR3 contains 13 residues. V lost 5 bases to trimming and J lost 4 bases, with 9 bases between them. The CDR3 DNA follows: TGTGCCAGCAGCGCCACAGAGAATCAGCCCCAGCATTTT. Translated: CASSATENQPQHF.

The chain employs TRBV18 and TRBJ2-3, with a tentative D call TRBD2 (6 bases). This CDR3 is built from 15 residues. V was clipped by 5 bases and J by 2 bases, with 14 bases between them. Germline CDR1 is KGHSH and CDR2 is LQKENI. Here the CDR3 DNA reads TGTGCCAGCTCAACTCTGGAGGGCCCCACAGATACGCAGTATTTT. Translated, it gives CASSTLEGPTDTQYF. The whole variable domain, filled in from reference TRBV18 and TRBJ2-3, reads NAGVMQNPRHLVRRRGQEARLRCSPMKGHSHVYWYRQLPEEGLKFMVYLQKENIIDESGMPKERFSAEFPKEGPSILRIQQVVRGDSAAYFCASSTLEGPTDTQYFGPGTRLTVL.

V usage is TRBV20-1 and J usage is TRBJ1-1, with no clear D. V was clipped by 6 bases and J by 0 bases, with 17 bases between them. This CDR3 is built from 15 residues. The V gene's germline CDR1 is DFQATT and CDR2 SNEGSKA (reference sequence). In nucleotides, the CDR3 is TGCAGTGCCACGCAGATATTCCGAATGAACACTGAAGCTTTCTTT. Protein product: CSATQIFRMNTEAFF.

The chain employs TRBV20-1 and TRBJ2-3, with unresolved D. The CDR3 is 12 residues long. The V gene lost 0 bases and the J gene lost 8 bases, with 9 bases spanning the gap. Per the germline V gene, CDR1 is DFQATT and CDR2 is SNEGSKA (reference sequence). The CDR3 coding sequence is TGCAGTGCTAGAGATCGATGGGTTACGCAGTATTTT. Translation gives CSARDRWVTQYF.

Concerning this clonotype: At one boundary the junction diverges from the germline segment, which might be a read error. The chain has TRBV2 and TRBJ1-1, with D perhaps matching TRBD1 (6 bases). The CDR3 extends over 12 amino acids. Germline loops: CDR1 SNHLY, CDR2 FYNNEI. CDR3 region: CASGDNRDAPYF. CDR3 nucleotides: TGTGCCAGCGGTGACAACAGGGATGCTCCGTATTTT. The full variable domain, rest sourced from reference TRBV2 and TRBJ1-1, is EPEVTQTPSHQVTQMGQEVILRCVPISNHLYFYWYRQILGQKVEFLVSFYNNEISEKSEIFDDQFSVERPDGSNFTLKIRSTKLEDSAMYFCASGDNRDAPYFGQGTRLTVV.

The V gene is TRBV20-1, the J gene TRBJ2-1; TRBD1 matches at 8 bases. Germline V lookup: CDR1 DFQATT, CDR2 SNEGSKA (reference sequence). The V and J ends lost 0 bases and 2 bases, in that order; junction bases with no gene match: 3. This CDR3 region has 15 residues. CDR3 in DNA: TGCAGTGCTAGAGATCCGGGACAGGCCTACAATGAGCAGTTCTTC. This translates into CSARDPGQAYNEQFF.

The rearrangement uses TRBV9 and TRBJ2-1; a possible D gene is TRBD2 (6 bases). The CDR3 extends over 15 amino acids. Looked up from germline, CDR1 is SGDLS and CDR2 is YYNGEE. The V and J ends lost 3 bases and 3 bases respectively, with 13 bases between them. The CDR3 is CASSDTSNLYNEQFF. CDR3 nucleotide sequence: TGTGCCAGCAGCGATACTAGCAATCTCTACAATGAGCAGTTCTTC. Together with reference TRBV9 and TRBJ2-1, the CDR3 gives the full variable domain: DSGVTQTPKHLITATGQRVTLRCSPRSGDLSVYWYQQSLDQGLQFLIQYYNGEERAKGNILERFSAQQFPDLHSELNLSSLELGDSALYFCASSDTSNLYNEQFFGPGTRLTVL.

In this sample, this clonotype turned up once. The chain employs TRBV5-1 and TRBJ2-7, with 9 nucleotides matching TRBD1. CDR3 size: 15 residues. From germline, CDR1 is SGHRS and CDR2 YFSETQ. V lost 4 bases and J lost 7; bases outside the gene matches: 12. The CDR3 region has the DNA TGCGCCAGCAGCACGGGACAGGGCAGTAACAATGAGCAGTACTTC. The encoded protein is CASSTGQGSNNEQYF. The full variable domain, its missing parts supplied by reference TRBV5-1 and TRBJ2-7, is KAGVTQTPRYLIKTRGQQVTLSCSPISGHRSVSWYQQTPGQGLQFLFEYFSETQRNKGNFPGRFSGRQFSNSRSEMNVSTLELGDSALYLCASSTGQGSNNEQYFGPGTRLTVT.

This clonotype was seen more than once but under ten times. The chain carries TRBV6-2 or TRBV6-3 and TRBJ2-3, with D possibly TRBD1 on 5 matching bases. Trimming pared 6 bases from V and 3 bases from J, leaving 10 bases between. This CDR3 region has 13 residues. CDR1 and CDR2 (germline): MNHEY, SVGEGT. CDR3 in DNA: TGTGCCAGCAGACACGACAGTACAGATACGCAGTATTTT. Translation: CASRHDSTDTQYF.

The chain is built from TRBV5-5 and TRBJ2-1; 11 bases are shared with TRBD2. CDR1 is SGHKS, CDR2 YYEKEE, per germline (reference sequence). This CDR3 spans 15 amino acids. Trimming took 4 bases from V and 8 from J; bases not matched to a gene: 8. CDR3 protein: CASSISGGASYEQFF. CDR3 sequence (DNA): TGTGCCAGCAGCATTAGCGGGGGGGCCTCGTATGAGCAGTTCTTC. Full variable domain (remainder filled in from reference TRBV5-5 and TRBJ2-1): DAGVTQSPTHLIKTRGQQVTLRCSPISGHKSVSWYQQVLGQGPQFIFQYYEKEERGRGNFPDRFSARQFPNYSSELNVNALLLGDSALYLCASSISGGASYEQFFGPGTRLTVL.

V gene TRBV7-2 combines with J gene TRBJ2-1; TRBD2 matches at 8 bases. The J segment lost 6 bases and the V segment lost 2 bases, leaving 9 bases of the junction unmatched. There are 16 residues in the CDR3. The germline CDR1 and CDR2 sequences are SGHTA and FQGNSA. The CDR3 is CASSLLSGGPGNEQFF. CDR3 DNA: TGTGCCAGCAGCTTATTGTCGGGGGGGCCGGGCAATGAGCAGTTCTTC.

Comments on this clonotype: The junction departs from germline at one end; a sequencing error may be responsible. The rearrangement joins TRBV27 to TRBJ2-3; TRBD2 matches at 10 bases. CDR3 length: 15 amino acids. In germline, CDR1 is MNHEY, CDR2 SMNVEV (reference sequence). Written as DNA, the CDR3 is TGTGCCAGCAGCCCAGCGGGGGGGCGGTCAGATGCGCAGTATTTT. This codes for CASSPAGGRSDAQYF.